This T cell receptor beta chain comes out of a study of molecular identifiers for immune sequencing clone quantification. Findings and limits, study-wide: Barcode collisions between identical TCR molecules could shrink estimates of highly expanded clone sizes.

Generation of bulk TCR libraries relied on previously described methods and listed TCR primers. TCRdb recomputed calls from the PCR reads with MiXCR, one row per CDR3 protein. The sample lists approximately 550,000 distinct CDR3 sequences, roughly 24% occurring once. This clonotype came up many times. Its antigen is unidentified. Sorting captured naive CD8 T cells as CD8+CD4-CCR7+CD45RA+. CDR3 size: 15 residues. Looked up from germline, CDR1 is SEHNR and CDR2 is FQNEAQ (reference sequence). The V and J ends lost 5 bases and 5 bases, in that order; junction bases with no gene match: 10. The chain recombines TRBV7-9 with TRBJ2-7; 9 bases map to TRBD1. Sequenced input: naive CD8+ T cells from blood, with Jurkat cell RNA spiked in. Subset noted: FACS-sorted CD8+CD4-CCR7+CD45RA+ naive T cells. The clonotype comes from a human donor in good health. Some libraries in this study had Jurkat cell RNA spiked in. CDR3 residues: CASSINRDRAHEQYF. The CDR3 DNA is TGTGCCAGCAGCATCAACCGGGACAGGGCGCACGAGCAGTACTTC.